Shown below are 15 T cell receptor beta chains from a single sample sequenced in a study of T-cell memory formation after mild COVID-19. MiXCR was run by TCRdb on the 5' RACE reads, yielding one entry per CDR3 protein. The data contain fewer than 450,000 distinct CDR3 sequences, roughly 20% of them singletons. The material sequenced was PBMCs or a T cell subset sorted from them (not recorded which). Receptors were obtained from an adult woman who had mild COVID-19 (a few samples of this study predate the infection). Cell type and time point are not known.

The V and J genes are TRBV7-9 and TRBJ1-2; D might be TRBD1 (6 bases). Germline-derived CDR1 and CDR2 are SEHNR and FQNEAQ (reference sequence). Trimming took 5 bases from V and 8 from J, leaving 21 bases between them. This CDR3 spans 15 amino acids. CDR3 DNA sequence: TGTGCCAGCAGCCGTCTTGCGCAGGGGTTTGACGGCTACACCTTC. Translating it yields CASSRLAQGFDGYTF.

The table lists this clonotype with many counts. The chain joins TRBV6-2 or TRBV6-3 to TRBJ2-1, with TRBD2 as a possible D gene (5 bases). The CDR3 sequence is 16 residues long. Trimming left V 6 bases short and J 3 bases short, with 18 bases between. The germline gives CDR1 MNHEY, CDR2 SVGEGT. For the CDR3, the DNA is TGTGCCAGCAGAACCCCATCCGGCGGGCTCTACAATGAGCAGTTCTTC. Translated, it gives CASRTPSGGLYNEQFF.

The chain joins TRBV20-1 to TRBJ2-7; 9 bases agree with TRBD2. After removal of 0 bases from V and 3 bases from J, the junction contained 9 bases not matched to a gene. Germline lookup yields CDR1 DFQATT and CDR2 SNEGSKA (reference sequence). CDR3 size: 16 residues. The CDR3 reads CSARDLAGFTNYEQYF. DNA for the CDR3: TGCAGTGCTAGAGACCTAGCGGGATTTACGAACTACGAGCAGTACTTC.

The sample holds a few counts of this clonotype. The rearrangement uses TRBV12-3 or TRBV12-4 and TRBJ2-7; D remains unclear. This CDR3 has 13 amino acids. Trimming took 5 bases from V and 0 from J, leaving 8 bases between them. The CDR3 DNA reads TGTGCCAGCAGTAACCGGTACTCCTACGAGCAGTACTTC. Translation gives CASSNRYSYEQYF.

This clonotype was counted between two and nine times. CDR3 loop: CAISEGSSNQPQHF. CDR3 in DNA: TGTGCCATCAGTGAGGGTAGTAGCAATCAGCCCCAGCATTTT. The chain employs TRBV10-3 and TRBJ1-5, with no clear D. The V gene's germline CDR1 is ENHRY and CDR2 SYGVKD. This CDR3 has 14 amino acids. Trimming pared 2 bases from V and 0 bases from J, leaving 5 bases between.

This clonotype was detected a few times. The chain carries TRBV12-5 and TRBJ2-2; TRBD1 might be the D (5 bases). The CDR3 has 14 residues. Trimming took off 3 bases at V and 1 base at J, with 6 bases between the two ends. CDR1 LGHNT and CDR2 FRNRAP come from the germline V gene. In DNA, the CDR3 is TGTGCTAGTGGTTTTGGACAGAACACCGGGGAGCTGTTTTTT. This codes for CASGFGQNTGELFF.

The V and J genes are TRBV10-3 and TRBJ1-6; 8 bases are a match to TRBD1. Trimming took 5 bases from V and 10 from J; bases not matched to a gene: 7. The CDR3 runs to 14 residues. The germline V gene encodes CDR1 ENHRY and CDR2 SYGVKD. The CDR3 reads CAISLDRGGSPLHF. CDR3 sequence (DNA): TGTGCCATCAGTCTAGACAGGGGAGGCTCACCCCTCCACTTT.

This clonotype showed up just a few times. The chain carries TRBV20-1 and TRBJ2-3; 8 nucleotides match TRBD2. Germline loops: CDR1 DFQATT, CDR2 SNEGSKA (reference sequence). V was clipped by 6 bases and J by 1 base; unmatched bases: 9. The CDR3 is 15 residues long. The CDR3 loop reads CSALRGGMGTDTQYF. Written as DNA, the CDR3 is TGCAGTGCCCTCCGCGGGGGGATGGGCACAGATACGCAGTATTTT.

The V and J genes are TRBV5-8 and TRBJ2-1; 7 bases agree with TRBD2. V shed 7 bases, J shed 2 bases, and the junction held 6 bases outside the gene matches. Germline CDR1 SGHTS, CDR2 YDEGEE. This CDR3 has 14 amino acids. In DNA form, the CDR3 reads TGTGCCAGCTTCGAGCGGGGAACCTACAATGAGCAGTTCTTC. Translating it yields CASFERGTYNEQFF. The full variable domain, completed using reference TRBV5-8 and TRBJ2-1, is EAGVTQSPTHLIKTRGQQATLRCSPISGHTSVYWYQQALGLGLQFLLWYDEGEERNRGNFPPRFSGRQFPNYSSELNVNALELEDSALYLCASFERGTYNEQFFGPGTRLTVL.

The chain carries TRBV4-3 and TRBJ1-1, with a tentative D call TRBD1 (5 bases). The length of the CDR3 is 15 residues. Germline V gives CDR1 LGHNA, CDR2 YSLEER. V was clipped by 0 bases and J by 6 bases, with 14 bases between them. The CDR3 sequence is CASSQDRRGDAEAFF. CDR3 sequence (DNA): TGCGCCAGCAGCCAAGATCGAAGGGGAGACGCTGAAGCTTTCTTT.

This clonotype was recorded a few times. The genes are TRBV7-9 and TRBJ2-7; D possibly matches TRBD1 or TRBD2 (6 bases each). Germline V gene data show CDR1 as SEHNR and CDR2 as FQNEAQ (reference sequence). The CDR3 sequence is 13 residues long. The V and J ends lost 5 bases and 5 bases respectively, with 13 bases between them. CDR3 in DNA: TGTGCCAGCAGCCCAAAGGGGGGCCACGAGCAGTACTTC. This gives the protein CASSPKGGHEQYF. Full variable domain (rest looked up from reference TRBV7-9 and TRBJ2-7): DTGVSQNPRHKITKRGQNVTFRCDPISEHNRLYWYRQTLGQGPEFLTYFQNEAQLEKSRLLSDRFSAERPKGSFSTLEIQRTEQGDSAMYLCASSPKGGHEQYFGPGTRLTVT.

This clonotype was recorded a few times. The V call is TRBV20-1, the J call TRBJ1-6, with D perhaps TRBD1 (6 bases). V was trimmed by 6 bases and J by 9 bases, leaving 21 bases between them. The germline CDR1 and CDR2 sequences are DFQATT and SNEGSKA (reference sequence). The length of the CDR3 is 15 residues. Written as DNA, the CDR3 is TGCAGTGCATCAAAGGGGGTTTTGGAGGGTTCACCCCTCCACTTT. Protein sequence: CSASKGVLEGSPLHF.

This clonotype was counted a few times. This chain uses TRBV24-1 with TRBJ2-1; D might be TRBD1 or TRBD2, each matching 6 bases. Germline V gene sequence: CDR1 KGHDR, CDR2 SFDVKD. Trimming took 7 bases from V and 7 from J, leaving 13 bases between them. The length of the CDR3 is 13 residues. DNA of the CDR3: TGTGCCACCAGAAGAGGGGGGACAAATGAGCAGTTCTTC. This sequence encodes CATRRGGTNEQFF.

This clonotype appeared a few times. The chain uses TRBV7-9 and TRBJ2-1; possible D gene TRBD2, 6 bases. This CDR3 has 14 residues. Trimming removed 9 bases at V and 8 bases at J, with 20 bases between. Germline assignment: CDR1 SEHNR and CDR2 FQNEAQ (reference sequence). As DNA, the CDR3 is TGTGCCAGTGCGGGGCGGCACTGGGGGGATGAGCAGTTCTTC. This sequence encodes CASAGRHWGDEQFF.

The rearrangement links TRBV7-8 to TRBJ1-1; TRBD1 matches at 8 bases. The junction had 9 bases not matched to a gene; V was cut back by 5 bases and J by 4 bases. The germline V gene has CDR1 SGHVS and CDR2 FQNEAQ. The CDR3 runs to 15 residues. The CDR3 protein is CASSTRTGFGTEAFF. Here the CDR3 DNA reads TGTGCCAGCAGCACTCGGACAGGGTTTGGCACTGAAGCTTTCTTT.